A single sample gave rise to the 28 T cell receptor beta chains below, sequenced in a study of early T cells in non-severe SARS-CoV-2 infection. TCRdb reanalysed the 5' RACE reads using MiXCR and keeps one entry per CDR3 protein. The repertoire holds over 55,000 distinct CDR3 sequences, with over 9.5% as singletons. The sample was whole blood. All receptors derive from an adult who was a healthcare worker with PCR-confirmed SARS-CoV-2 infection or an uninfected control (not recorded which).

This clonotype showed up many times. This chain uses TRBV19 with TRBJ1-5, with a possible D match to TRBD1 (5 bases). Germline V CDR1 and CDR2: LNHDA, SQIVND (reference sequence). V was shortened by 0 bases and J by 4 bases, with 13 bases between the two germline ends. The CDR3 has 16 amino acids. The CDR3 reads CASSIEGGWANQPQHF. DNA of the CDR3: TGTGCCAGTAGTATAGAGGGGGGATGGGCGAATCAGCCCCAGCATTTT. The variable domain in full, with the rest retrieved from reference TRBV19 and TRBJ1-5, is DGGITQSPKYLFRKEGQNVTLSCEQNLNHDAMYWYRQDPGQGLRLIYYSQIVNDFQKGDIAEGYSVSREKKESFPLTVTSAQKNPTAFYLCASSIEGGWANQPQHFGDGTRLSIL.

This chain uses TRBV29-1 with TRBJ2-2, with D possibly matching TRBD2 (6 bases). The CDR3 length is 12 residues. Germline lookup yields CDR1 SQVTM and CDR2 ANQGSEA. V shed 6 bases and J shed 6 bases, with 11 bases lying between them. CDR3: CSVLEGSGELFF. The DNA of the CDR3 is TGCAGCGTCCTGGAGGGGTCCGGGGAGCTGTTTTTT.

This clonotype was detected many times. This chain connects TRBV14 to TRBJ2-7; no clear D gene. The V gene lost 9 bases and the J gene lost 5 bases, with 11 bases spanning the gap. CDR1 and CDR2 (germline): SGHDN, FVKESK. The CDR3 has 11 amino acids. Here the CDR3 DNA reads TGTGCCAGTAGTAGAAACAACGAGCAGTACTTC. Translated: CASSRNNEQYF.

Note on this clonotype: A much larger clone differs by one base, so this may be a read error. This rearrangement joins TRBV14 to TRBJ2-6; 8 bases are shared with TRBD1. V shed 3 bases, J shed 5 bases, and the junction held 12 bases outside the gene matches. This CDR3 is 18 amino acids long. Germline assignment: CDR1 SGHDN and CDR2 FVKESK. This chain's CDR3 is CASSHGAGGLLWANVLTF. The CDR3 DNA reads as TGTGCCAGCAGCCATGGGGCAGGGGGCTTGCTCTGGGCCAACGTCCTGACTTTC.

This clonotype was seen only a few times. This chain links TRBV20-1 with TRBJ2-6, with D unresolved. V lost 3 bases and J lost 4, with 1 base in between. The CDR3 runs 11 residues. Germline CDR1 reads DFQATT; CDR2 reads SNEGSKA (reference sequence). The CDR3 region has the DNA TGCAGTGCTAGCGGGGCCAACGTCCTGACTTTC. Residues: CSASGANVLTF.

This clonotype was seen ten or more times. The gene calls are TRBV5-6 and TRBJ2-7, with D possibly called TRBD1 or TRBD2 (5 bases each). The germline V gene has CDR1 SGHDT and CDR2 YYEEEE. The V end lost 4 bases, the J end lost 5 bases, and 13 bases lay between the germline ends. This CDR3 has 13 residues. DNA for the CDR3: TGTGCCAGCAGCCGAGTGGGGGTTGACGAGCAGTACTTC. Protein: CASSRVGVDEQYF. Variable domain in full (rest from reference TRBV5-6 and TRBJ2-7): DAGVTQSPTHLIKTRGQQVTLRCSPKSGHDTVSWYQQALGQGPQFIFQYYEEEERQRGNFPDRFSGHQFPNYSSELNVNALLLGDSALYLCASSRVGVDEQYFGPGTRLTVT.

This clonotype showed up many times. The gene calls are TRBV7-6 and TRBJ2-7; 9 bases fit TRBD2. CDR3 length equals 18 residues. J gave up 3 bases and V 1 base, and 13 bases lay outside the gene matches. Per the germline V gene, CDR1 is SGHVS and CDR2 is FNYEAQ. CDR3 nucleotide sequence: TGTGCCAGCAGCTTAGAGGCTAGTGGGGCTAGCGGGATCTACGAGCAGTACTTC. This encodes CASSLEASGASGIYEQYF.

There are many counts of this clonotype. CDR3 loop: CASSQGRGANRINQPQHF. In DNA, the CDR3 is TGTGCCAGCAGCCAAGGTAGGGGTGCAAACAGAATCAATCAGCCCCAGCATTTT. This chain uses TRBV4-2 with TRBJ1-5; D perhaps matches TRBD1 (5 bases). Germline CDR1 and CDR2: LGHNA and YNFKEQ. Trimming removed 1 base at V and 3 bases at J, with 19 bases between. The CDR3 runs to 18 residues.

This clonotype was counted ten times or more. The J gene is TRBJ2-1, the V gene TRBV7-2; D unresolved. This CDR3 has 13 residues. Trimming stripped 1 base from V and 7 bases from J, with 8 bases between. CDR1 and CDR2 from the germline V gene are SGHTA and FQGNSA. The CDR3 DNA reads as TGTGCCAGCAGCTTAGTTTTAGTGAATGAGCAGTTCTTC. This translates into CASSLVLVNEQFF.

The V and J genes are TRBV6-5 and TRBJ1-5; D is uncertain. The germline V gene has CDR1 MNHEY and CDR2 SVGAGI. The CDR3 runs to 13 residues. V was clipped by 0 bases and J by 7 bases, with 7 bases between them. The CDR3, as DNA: TGTGCCAGCAGTTACTCAGACACCCAGCCCCAGCATTTT. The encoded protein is CASSYSDTQPQHF.

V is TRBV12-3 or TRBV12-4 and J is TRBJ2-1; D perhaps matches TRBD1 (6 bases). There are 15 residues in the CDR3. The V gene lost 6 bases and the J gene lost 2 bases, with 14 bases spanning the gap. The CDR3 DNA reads TGTGCCAGCAGCGCGGGCAGGGGCACCTACAATGAGCAGTTCTTC. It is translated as CASSAGRGTYNEQFF.

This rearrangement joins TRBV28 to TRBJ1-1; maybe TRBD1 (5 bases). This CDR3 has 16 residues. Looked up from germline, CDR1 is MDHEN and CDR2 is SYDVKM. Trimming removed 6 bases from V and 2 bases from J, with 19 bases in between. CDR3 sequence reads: CASRTPPSRVNTEAFF. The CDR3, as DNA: TGTGCCAGCAGAACACCTCCAAGCAGGGTTAACACTGAAGCTTTCTTT.

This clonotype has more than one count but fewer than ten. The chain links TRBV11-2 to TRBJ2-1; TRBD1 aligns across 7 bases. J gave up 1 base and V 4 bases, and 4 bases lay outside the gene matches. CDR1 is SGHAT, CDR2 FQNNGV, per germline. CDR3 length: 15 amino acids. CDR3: CASSSGQSSYNEQFF. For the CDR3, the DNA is TGTGCCAGCAGCTCGGGACAGTCTTCCTACAATGAGCAGTTCTTC.

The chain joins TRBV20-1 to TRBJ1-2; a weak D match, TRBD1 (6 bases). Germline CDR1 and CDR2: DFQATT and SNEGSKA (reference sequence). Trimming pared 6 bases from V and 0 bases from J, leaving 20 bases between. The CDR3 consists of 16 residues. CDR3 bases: TGCAGTGCCCCAAGCGAGGGCAGGGGATCTAACTATGGCTACACCTTC. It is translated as CSAPSEGRGSNYGYTF.

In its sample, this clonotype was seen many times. Here the CDR3 DNA reads TGTGCCAGCAGTATAGGCGGGGGCCTCTACAATGAGCAGTTCTTC. It specifies CASSIGGGLYNEQFF. The chain carries TRBV27 and TRBJ2-1, with a weak D call TRBD2 (7 bases). CDR3 length equals 15 residues. V was shortened by 5 bases and J by 3 bases, with 14 bases between the two germline ends. CDR1 MNHEY and CDR2 SMNVEV come from the germline V gene (reference sequence).

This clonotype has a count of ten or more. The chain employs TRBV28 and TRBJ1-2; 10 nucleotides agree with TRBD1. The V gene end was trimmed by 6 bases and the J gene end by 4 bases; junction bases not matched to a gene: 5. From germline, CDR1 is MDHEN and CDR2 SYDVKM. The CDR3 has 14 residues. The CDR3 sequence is CASSRDRGLYGYTF. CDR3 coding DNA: TGTGCCAGCAGCCGGGACAGGGGCCTCTATGGCTACACCTTC.

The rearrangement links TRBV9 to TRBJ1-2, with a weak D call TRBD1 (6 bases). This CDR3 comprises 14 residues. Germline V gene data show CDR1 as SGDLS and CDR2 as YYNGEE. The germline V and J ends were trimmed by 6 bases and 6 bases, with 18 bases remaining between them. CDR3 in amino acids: CASKQQGLGDGYTF. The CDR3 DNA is TGTGCCAGCAAACAACAGGGATTGGGTGATGGCTACACCTTC. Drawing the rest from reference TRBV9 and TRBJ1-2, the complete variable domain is DSGVTQTPKHLITATGQRVTLRCSPRSGDLSVYWYQQSLDQGLQFLIQYYNGEERAKGNILERFSAQQFPDLHSELNLSSLELGDSALYFCASKQQGLGDGYTFGSGTRLTVV.

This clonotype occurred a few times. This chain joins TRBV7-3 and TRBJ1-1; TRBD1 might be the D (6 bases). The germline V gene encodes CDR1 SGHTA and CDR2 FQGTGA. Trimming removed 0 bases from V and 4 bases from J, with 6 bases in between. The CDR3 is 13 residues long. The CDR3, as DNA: TGTGCCAGCAGCTTAACAGGGGGCACTGAAGCTTTCTTT. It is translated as CASSLTGGTEAFF.

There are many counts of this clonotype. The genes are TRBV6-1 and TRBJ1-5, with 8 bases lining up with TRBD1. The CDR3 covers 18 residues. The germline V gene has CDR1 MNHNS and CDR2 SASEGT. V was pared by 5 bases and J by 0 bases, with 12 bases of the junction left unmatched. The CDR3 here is CASSRTGQVVYSNQPQHF. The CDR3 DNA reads TGTGCCAGCAGTCGGACGGGACAGGTCGTTTATAGCAATCAGCCCCAGCATTTT.

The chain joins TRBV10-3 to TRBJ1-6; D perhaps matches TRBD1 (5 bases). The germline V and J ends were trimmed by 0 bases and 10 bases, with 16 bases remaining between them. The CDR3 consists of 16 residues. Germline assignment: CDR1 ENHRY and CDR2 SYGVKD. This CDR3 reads CAISESKGTVESPLHF. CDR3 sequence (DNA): TGTGCCATCAGTGAGTCGAAAGGGACGGTGGAATCACCCCTCCACTTT.

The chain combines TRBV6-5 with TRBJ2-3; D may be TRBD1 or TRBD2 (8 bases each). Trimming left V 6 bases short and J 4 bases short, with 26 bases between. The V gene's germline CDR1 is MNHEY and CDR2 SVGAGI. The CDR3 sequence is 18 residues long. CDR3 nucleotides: TGTGCCAGCAGCCGGGGGGGTAGACAGGGGAGTTGGGCAGATACGCAGTATTTT. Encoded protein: CASSRGGRQGSWADTQYF.

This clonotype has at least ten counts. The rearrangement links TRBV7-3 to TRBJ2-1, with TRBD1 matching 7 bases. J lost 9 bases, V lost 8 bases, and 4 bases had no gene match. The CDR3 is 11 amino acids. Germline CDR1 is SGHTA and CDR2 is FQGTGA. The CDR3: CASGAGGEQFF. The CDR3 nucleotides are TGTGCCAGCGGGGCAGGGGGTGAGCAGTTCTTC.

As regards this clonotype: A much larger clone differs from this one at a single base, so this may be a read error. CDR3 DNA sequence: TGTGCCAGCAGCTCCCATCCCAGGATTGATTCTACTCCCTCAGATACGCAGTATTTT. Translating it yields CASSSHPRIDSTPSDTQYF. J is TRBJ2-3 and V is TRBV11-2; D not resolved. CDR1 and CDR2 from the germline V gene are SGHAT and FQNNGV. This CDR3 is built from 19 residues. Trimming removed 4 bases from V and 4 bases from J, with 27 bases in between.

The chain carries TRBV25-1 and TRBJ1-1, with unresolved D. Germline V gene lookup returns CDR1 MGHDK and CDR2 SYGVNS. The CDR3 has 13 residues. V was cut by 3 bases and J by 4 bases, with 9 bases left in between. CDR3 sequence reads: CASSEGASTEAFF. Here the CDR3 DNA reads TGTGCCAGCAGTGAGGGAGCGAGCACTGAAGCTTTCTTT.

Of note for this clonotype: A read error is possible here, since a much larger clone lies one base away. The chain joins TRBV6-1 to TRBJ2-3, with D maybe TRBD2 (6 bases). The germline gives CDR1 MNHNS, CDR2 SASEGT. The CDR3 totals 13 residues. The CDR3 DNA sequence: TGTGACAGCAGCCTCCGGGACTCAGATACGCAGTATTTT. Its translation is CDSSLRDSDTQYF.

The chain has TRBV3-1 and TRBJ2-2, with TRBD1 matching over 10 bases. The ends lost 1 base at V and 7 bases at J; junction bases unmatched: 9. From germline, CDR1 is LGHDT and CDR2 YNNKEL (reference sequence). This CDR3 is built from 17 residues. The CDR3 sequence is CASSQVIRDRGGGELFF. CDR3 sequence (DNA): TGTGCCAGCAGCCAAGTAATAAGGGACAGGGGCGGCGGGGAGCTGTTTTTT.

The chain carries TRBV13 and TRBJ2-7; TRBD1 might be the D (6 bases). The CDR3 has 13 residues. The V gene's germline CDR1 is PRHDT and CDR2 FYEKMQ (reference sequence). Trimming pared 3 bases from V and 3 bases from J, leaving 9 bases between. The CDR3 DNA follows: TGTGCCAGCAGCTTGGGACAAGTCTACGAGCAGTACTTC. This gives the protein CASSLGQVYEQYF.

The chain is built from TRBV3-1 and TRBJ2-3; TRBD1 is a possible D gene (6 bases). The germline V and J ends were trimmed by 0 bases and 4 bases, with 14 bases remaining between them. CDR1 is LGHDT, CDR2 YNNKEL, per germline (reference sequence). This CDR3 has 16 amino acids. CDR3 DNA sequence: TGTGCCAGCAGCCAAGAGGGTGGGGGCCGCCCAGATACGCAGTATTTT. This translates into CASSQEGGGRPDTQYF.